These 4 T cell receptor beta chains originate from one sample sequenced in a study of T cell changes during pregnancy in multiple sclerosis. TCRdb keeps only in-frame clones here, not all; method: immunoSEQ multiplex PCR. There are tens of thousands of clones in the sample; about 96% occur only once, and about 0.89% lies in the top ten. The source material was peripheral blood, sampled in the second trimester of pregnancy. These receptors were obtained from a female donor with multiple sclerosis, enrolled in a pregnancy study.

The chain combines TRBV7-3 with TRBJ2-3; perhaps TRBD1 as D (5 bases). The germline gives CDR1 SGHTA, CDR2 FQGTGA. The CDR3 has 14 residues. V lost 1 base to trimming and J lost 4 bases, with 9 bases between them. Written as DNA, the CDR3 is TGTGCCAGCAGCTTAAATGGGGCCGCAGATACGCAGTATTTT. Its translation is CASSLNGAADTQYF.

The V and J genes are TRBV27 and TRBJ2-1; D unclear. Deletions cut 4 bases from V and 1 base from J, with 8 bases between. Germline values: CDR1 MNHEY, CDR2 SMNVEV (reference sequence). This CDR3 is built from 14 residues. This chain's CDR3 is CASSSPPSYNEQFF. In DNA, the CDR3 is TGTGCCAGCAGTTCTCCCCCGTCCTACAATGAGCAGTTCTTC.

A note on this clone: A read error may produce the germline difference seen at one junction end. The V call is TRBV28, the J call TRBJ2-1; the D is unclear. This CDR3 has 12 residues. Per germline, CDR1 MDHEN and CDR2 SYDVKM. CDR3 nucleotide sequence: TGTGCCAGCAGTTTATTTTACACTGAGCAGTTCTTC. This translates into CASSLFYTEQFF.

Only one count was recorded for this clone. DNA of the CDR3: TGTGCCAGCAGCGTAGGACTAGCGGGATCCCCCGAGACCCAGTACTTC. It specifies CASSVGLAGSPETQYF. V is TRBV9 and J is TRBJ2-5, with 11 bases that match TRBD2. CDR3 length equals 16 residues. Trimming took 0 bases from V and 5 from J; bases not matched to a gene: 6. CDR1 is SGDLS, CDR2 YYNGEE, per germline.